One sample yielded the 21 T cell receptor beta chains listed below, sequenced in a study of blood T cell repertoires in COVID-19. Clones were read by immunoSEQ multiplex PCR, and TCRdb kept only the in-frame ones, dropping some. This sample yields about 240,000 clones, of which under 85% are seen a single time; about 2% belongs to the top ten. Sequencing used peripheral blood. The receptors were sampled from a man aged 25 to 40 who had recovered from COVID-19.

V is TRBV18 and J is TRBJ2-1, with TRBD2 matching over 15 bases. Trimming at V came to 3 bases and at J to 10 bases, leaving 7 bases not matched to a gene. The CDR3 extends over 16 amino acids. Looked up from germline, CDR1 is KGHSH and CDR2 is LQKENI. In DNA, the CDR3 is TGTGCCAGCTCACCCGAAGGACTAGCGGGGGGGCACGAGCAGTTCTTC. Residues: CASSPEGLAGGHEQFF.

V gene TRBV18 combines with J gene TRBJ1-4; 9 bases fit TRBD1. The CDR3 spans 16 residues. V gave up 1 base and J gave up 7 bases; unmatched junction bases: 7. CDR1 is KGHSH and CDR2 is LQKENI in the germline V gene. The CDR3 sequence: CASSPLSGTGTEKLFF. The CDR3 region has the DNA TGTGCCAGCTCACCACTGTCGGGGACAGGGACTGAAAAACTGTTTTTT.

The chain couples TRBV7-7 to TRBJ2-5; maybe TRBD2 (6 bases). The germline gives CDR1 SSHAT, CDR2 FNYEAQ (reference sequence). The CDR3 totals 15 residues. Trimming took off 5 bases at V and 2 bases at J, with 15 bases between the two ends. The CDR3: CASSHNGGDQETQYF. In DNA form, the CDR3 reads TGTGCCAGCAGCCATAACGGCGGGGATCAAGAGACCCAGTACTTC.

The DNA of the CDR3 is TGTGCCAGCAGGCCTGGCGGGACAGTTATCCCCTATGGCTACACCTTC. Protein: CASRPGGTVIPYGYTF. The chain couples TRBV5-5 to TRBJ1-2; 7 nucleotides match TRBD1. CDR1 and CDR2 (germline): SGHKS, YYEKEE (reference sequence). Trimming cost V 5 bases and J 4 bases; bases outside gene matches: 14. CDR3 length: 16 residues.

CDR3 sequence: CASRLGQVNTEAFF. The CDR3 region has the DNA TGTGCCAGCAGGCTGGGACAGGTAAACACTGAAGCTTTCTTT. This chain links TRBV6-6 with TRBJ1-1, with 8 nucleotides matching TRBD1. Looked up from germline, CDR1 is MNHNY and CDR2 is SVGAGI (reference sequence). The CDR3 is 14 amino acids. With V trimmed by 6 bases and J by 2 bases, 5 bases remained unmatched.

The chain couples TRBV10-3 to TRBJ2-1; 7 nucleotides line up with TRBD2. The CDR3 spans 17 residues. Germline V CDR1 and CDR2: ENHRY, SYGVKD. Trimming removed 0 bases from V and 9 bases from J; junction bases left unmatched: 14. The CDR3 DNA reads as TGTGCCATCAGTGAGTCCAGAGGACGGGGGGAGGGGAGTGAGCAGTTCTTC. Its translation is CAISESRGRGEGSEQFF.

The chain couples TRBV3-1 (or the pseudogene TRBV3-2) to TRBJ1-3; D is unresolved. Germline loops: CDR1 LGHDT, CDR2 YNNKEL (reference sequence). V was trimmed by 0 bases and J by 0 bases, leaving 9 bases between them. CDR3 length: 16 amino acids. The CDR3: CASSQDRADSGNTIYF. The DNA for the CDR3 is TGTGCCAGCAGCCAAGATCGAGCCGACTCTGGAAACACCATATATTTT.

The chain carries TRBV19 and TRBJ2-3; D may be TRBD2 (6 bases). The CDR3 sequence is 14 residues long. Trimming cost V 7 bases and J 2 bases, with 13 bases left between them. Germline V gene sequence: CDR1 LNHDA, CDR2 SQIVND (reference sequence). This CDR3 is CASKGPSDTDTQYF. The CDR3 coding sequence is TGTGCCAGTAAAGGTCCTAGCGACACAGATACGCAGTATTTT.

The V gene is TRBV4-1, the J gene TRBJ1-2; a possible D gene is TRBD1 (5 bases). Germline CDR1 MGHRA, CDR2 YSYEKL. V lost 0 bases and J lost 2, with 10 bases in between. The CDR3 extends over 15 amino acids. The CDR3 DNA reads TGCGCCAGCAGCCAAGATCCGAACAGGAACTATGGCTACACCTTC. It yields the protein CASSQDPNRNYGYTF.

This clone has a count of ten or more. The gene calls are TRBV18 and TRBJ1-2; maybe TRBD1 (6 bases). Germline V gene lookup returns CDR1 KGHSH and CDR2 LQKENI. The CDR3 has 14 residues. Trimming removed 3 bases at V and 3 bases at J, with 11 bases between. For the CDR3, the DNA is TGTGCCAGCTCACCCTCGGGGGGCCACTATGGCTACACCTTC. Translating it yields CASSPSGGHYGYTF.

This clone was counted once. The CDR3 DNA follows: TGTGCCAGCAGCCAAGCCAACGCGTACACTGAAGCTTTCTTT. Its protein product is CASSQANAYTEAFF. The chain carries TRBV14 and TRBJ1-1; D not certain. This CDR3 has 14 amino acids. The germline V gene encodes CDR1 SGHDN and CDR2 FVKESK. Trimming shortened V by 1 base and J by 3 bases, and 9 bases separated the two germline ends.

This clone was observed a few times. The gene calls are TRBV19 and TRBJ2-2; 11 positions agree with TRBD2. The J segment lost 4 bases and the V segment lost 7 bases, leaving 5 bases of the junction unmatched. The germline V gene encodes CDR1 LNHDA and CDR2 SQIVND (reference sequence). The CDR3 runs 15 residues. CDR3 amino acids: CASKRLAGFTGELFF. The CDR3 DNA sequence: TGTGCCAGTAAAAGACTAGCGGGGTTCACCGGGGAGCTGTTTTTT. The full variable domain, with the rest looked up from reference TRBV19 and TRBJ2-2, is DGGITQSPKYLFRKEGQNVTLSCEQNLNHDAMYWYRQDPGQGLRLIYYSQIVNDFQKGDIAEGYSVSREKKESFPLTVTSAQKNPTAFYLCASKRLAGFTGELFFGEGSRLTVL.

CDR3 sequence reads: CASSHVGATGELFF. CDR3 coding DNA: TGCGCCAGCAGCCATGTGGGGGCGACCGGGGAGCTGTTTTTT. The chain has TRBV4-1 and TRBJ2-2; tentatively, D is TRBD1 (6 bases). The CDR3 consists of 14 residues. Germline V gene data show CDR1 as MGHRA and CDR2 as YSYEKL. The V and J ends lost 3 bases and 5 bases respectively, with 10 bases between them.

This chain connects TRBV11-3 to TRBJ2-7; tentatively, D is TRBD1 (6 bases). Germline CDR1 reads SGHNT; CDR2 reads YENEEA. The length of the CDR3 is 15 residues. Trimming took 5 bases from V and 5 from J, leaving 19 bases between them. In DNA, the CDR3 is TGTGCCAGCAGCCGCAACAGGGTTAAAATCGACGAGCAGTACTTC. It encodes CASSRNRVKIDEQYF. Complete variable domain (other parts from reference TRBV11-3 and TRBJ2-7): EAGVVQSPRYKIIEKKQPVAFWCNPISGHNTLYWYLQNLGQGPELLIRYENEEAVDDSQLPKDRFSAERLKGVDSTLKIQPAELGDSAVYLCASSRNRVKIDEQYFGPGTRLTVT.

This chain joins TRBV29-1 and TRBJ1-5; 8 positions match TRBD1. Per the germline V gene, CDR1 is SQVTM and CDR2 is ANQGSEA. The CDR3 is 14 residues long. Trimming removed 7 bases from V and 6 bases from J; junction bases left unmatched: 11. This CDR3 is CSANRDRYLQPQHF. The CDR3 DNA is TGCAGCGCGAACCGGGACAGGTATCTTCAGCCCCAGCATTTT.

The genes are TRBV2 and TRBJ2-1, with a tentative D call TRBD1 (6 bases). CDR3 size: 17 residues. Trimming removed 6 bases at V and 4 bases at J, with 22 bases between. Germline assignment: CDR1 SNHLY and CDR2 FYNNEI. The DNA of the CDR3 is TGTGCCAGCAGCACCGATGGACGAGGGACATCTTACAATGAGCAGTTCTTC. This translates into CASSTDGRGTSYNEQFF.

The chain joins TRBV5-1 to TRBJ2-7; 7 bases align to TRBD1. Germline V CDR1 and CDR2: SGHRS, YFSETQ. The CDR3 runs 14 residues. V lost 3 bases and J lost 7; bases outside the gene matches: 10. CDR3 sequence reads: CASSSGQISLEQYF. The CDR3 DNA sequence: TGCGCCAGCAGCTCGGGACAGATCAGCTTGGAGCAGTACTTC.

A word on this clone: Additional DNA sequences in this sample encode the identical CDR3. J is TRBJ2-5 and V is TRBV28; no clear D gene. With 2 bases removed from V and 3 bases from J, the gap between germline ends came to 7 bases. In germline, CDR1 is MDHEN, CDR2 SYDVKM. The CDR3 extends over 13 amino acids. CDR3 sequence: CASSLGQEETQYF. In nucleotides, the CDR3 is TGTGCCAGCAGTTTAGGGCAGGAAGAGACCCAGTACTTC.

The chain couples TRBV30 to TRBJ2-7, with 8 bases matching TRBD1. The CDR3 loop spans 16 amino acids. Germline trimming cut 0 bases from V and 4 bases from J; bases unmatched to any gene: 11. Germline loops: CDR1 GTSNPN, CDR2 SVGIG (reference sequence). The CDR3 reads CAWSVSMGDRRYEQYV. The CDR3 DNA reads as TGTGCCTGGAGTGTAAGTATGGGGGACAGGCGATACGAGCAGTACGTC.

The V gene is TRBV7-9, the J gene TRBJ1-3, with D uncertain. Germline CDR1 SEHNR, CDR2 FQNEAQ (reference sequence). The CDR3 sequence is 15 residues long. Trimming removed 3 bases from V and 1 base from J, with 10 bases in between. DNA of the CDR3: TGTGCCAGCAGCTTTCCAGTCGTGTCTGGAAACACCATATATTTT. Residues: CASSFPVVSGNTIYF.

On this clone: The junction does not match germline at one end; this may be a read error. The chain employs TRBV5-1 and TRBJ2-5; 8 bases match TRBD2. In germline, CDR1 is SGHRS, CDR2 YFSETQ. The CDR3 is 13 residues long. The CDR3, as DNA: TGCGCCAGCAGCCCGGGGGGGCCTCAGCTCTTGAACTTC. Protein sequence: CASSPGGPQLLNF.